This T cell receptor (beta chain) was found in a study of regulatory T cells in long-lasting Graves disease. The time point denotes: newly diagnosed GD, antithyroid drugs for less than 3 months. RNA extracted from PBMCs served as the sequencing template. The length of the CDR3 is 13 residues. CDR1 is MNHEY and CDR2 is SVGEGT in the germline V gene. After removal of 5 bases from V and 10 bases from J, the junction contained 8 bases not matched to a gene. Worth noting for this clonotype: The likely explanation is a read error, given a far larger clone one base away.

Combining iRepertoire HTBI primers with Arm-PCR of CDR3 regions, the authors built TCR beta libraries. TCRdb passed the multiplex PCR reads through MiXCR, listing each CDR3 protein once. Of about 470,000 distinct CDR3 sequences in the sample, just under 15% are singletons; the top ten hold around 17%. The same data also contributed to another study, on T cells in Graves' hyperthyroidism and ophthalmopathy.

Source: peripheral blood mononuclear cells (PBMCs), taken at new diagnosis, from a patient treated with antithyroid drugs. The V call is TRBV6-2 or TRBV6-3, the J call TRBJ2-1, with 7 bases aligning to TRBD1. The source of this sequence is a woman in her twenties or thirties with Graves disease. This chain's CDR3 is CASSEWTGYEQFF. CDR3 DNA sequence: TGTGCCAGCAGTGAGTGGACAGGCTACGAGCAGTTCTTC.